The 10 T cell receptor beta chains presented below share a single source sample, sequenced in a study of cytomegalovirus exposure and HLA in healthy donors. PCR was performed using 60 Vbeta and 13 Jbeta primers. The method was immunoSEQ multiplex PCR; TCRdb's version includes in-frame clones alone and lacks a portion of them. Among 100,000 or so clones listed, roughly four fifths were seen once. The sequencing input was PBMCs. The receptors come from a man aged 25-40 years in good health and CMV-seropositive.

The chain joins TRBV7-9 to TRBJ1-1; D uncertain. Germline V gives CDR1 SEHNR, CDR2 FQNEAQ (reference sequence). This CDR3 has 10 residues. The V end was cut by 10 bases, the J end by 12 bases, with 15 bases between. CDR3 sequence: CATSRYAPFF. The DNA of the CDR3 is TGTGCCACCTCGAGGTATGCGCCTTTCTTT.

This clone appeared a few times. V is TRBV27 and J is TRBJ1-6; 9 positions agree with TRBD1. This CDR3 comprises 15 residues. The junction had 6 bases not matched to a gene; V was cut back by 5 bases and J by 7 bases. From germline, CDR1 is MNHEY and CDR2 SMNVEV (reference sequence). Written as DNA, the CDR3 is TGTGCCAGCAGTGGGGGGACAGGGATGAATTCACCCCTCCACTTT. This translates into CASSGGTGMNSPLHF.

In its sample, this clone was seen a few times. The CDR3 DNA follows: TGTGCCAGCAGCTTGGACGGGGAGACTTATGAAAAACTGTTTTTT. Translation: CASSLDGETYEKLFF. This rearrangement joins TRBV7-9 to TRBJ1-4; D unclear. In germline, CDR1 is SEHNR, CDR2 FQNEAQ (reference sequence). The CDR3 contains 15 residues. V dropped 3 bases and J dropped 6 bases, with 14 bases sitting between them.

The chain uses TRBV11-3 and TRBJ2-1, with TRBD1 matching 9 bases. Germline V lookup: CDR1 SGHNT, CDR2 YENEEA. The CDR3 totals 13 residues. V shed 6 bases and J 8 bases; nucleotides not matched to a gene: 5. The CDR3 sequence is CASSWTGDDEQFF. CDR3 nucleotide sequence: TGTGCCAGCAGTTGGACAGGGGACGATGAGCAGTTCTTC.

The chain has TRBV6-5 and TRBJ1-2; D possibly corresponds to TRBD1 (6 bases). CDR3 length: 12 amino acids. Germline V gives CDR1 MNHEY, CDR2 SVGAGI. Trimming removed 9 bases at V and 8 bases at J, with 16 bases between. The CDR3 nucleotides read TGTGCCAGTAGGGCAGGGGAGGGGGGCTACACCTTC. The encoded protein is CASRAGEGGYTF.

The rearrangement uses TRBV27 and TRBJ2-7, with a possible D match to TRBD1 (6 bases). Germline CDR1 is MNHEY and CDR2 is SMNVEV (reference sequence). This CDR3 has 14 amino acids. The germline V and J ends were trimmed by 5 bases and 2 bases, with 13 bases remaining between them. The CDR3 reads CASSRGGLPYEQYF. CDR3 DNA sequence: TGTGCCAGCAGTCGTGGGGGCCTCCCCTACGAGCAGTACTTC.

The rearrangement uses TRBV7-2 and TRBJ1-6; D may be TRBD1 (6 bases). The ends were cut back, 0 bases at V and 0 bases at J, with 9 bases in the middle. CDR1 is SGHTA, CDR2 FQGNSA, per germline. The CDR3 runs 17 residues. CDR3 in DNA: TGTGCCAGCAGCTTAGCCGAGACAGGCTCCTATAATTCACCCCTCCACTTT. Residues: CASSLAETGSYNSPLHF.

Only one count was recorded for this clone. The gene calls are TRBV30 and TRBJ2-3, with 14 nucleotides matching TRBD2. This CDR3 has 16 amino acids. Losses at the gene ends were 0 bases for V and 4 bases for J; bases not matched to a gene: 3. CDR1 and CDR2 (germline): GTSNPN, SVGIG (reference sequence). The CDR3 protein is CAWSVGTSGSADTQYF. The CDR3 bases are TGTGCCTGGAGTGTAGGGACTAGCGGGAGTGCAGATACGCAGTATTTT.

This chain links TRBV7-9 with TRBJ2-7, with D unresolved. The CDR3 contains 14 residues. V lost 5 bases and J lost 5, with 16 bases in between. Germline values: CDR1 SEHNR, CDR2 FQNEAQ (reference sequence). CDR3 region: CASSPSVLNDEQYF. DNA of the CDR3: TGTGCCAGCAGCCCCTCGGTTCTGAACGACGAGCAGTACTTC.

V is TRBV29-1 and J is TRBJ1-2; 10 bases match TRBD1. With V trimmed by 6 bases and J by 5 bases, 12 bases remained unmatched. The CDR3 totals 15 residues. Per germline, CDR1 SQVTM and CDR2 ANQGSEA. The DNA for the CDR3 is TGCAGCGTAGACTCGACAGGGGGCGCTGGGTATGGCTACACCTTC. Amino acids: CSVDSTGGAGYGYTF.